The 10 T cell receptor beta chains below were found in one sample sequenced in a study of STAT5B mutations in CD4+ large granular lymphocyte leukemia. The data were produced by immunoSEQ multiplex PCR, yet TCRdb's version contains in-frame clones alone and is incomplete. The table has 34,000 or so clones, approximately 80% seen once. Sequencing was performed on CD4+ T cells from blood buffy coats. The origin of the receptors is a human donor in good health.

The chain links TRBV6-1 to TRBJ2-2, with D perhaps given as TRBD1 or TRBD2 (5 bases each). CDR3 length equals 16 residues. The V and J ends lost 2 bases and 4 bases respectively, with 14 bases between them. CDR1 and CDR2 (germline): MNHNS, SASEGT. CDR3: CASSERIVGRTGELFF. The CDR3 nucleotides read TGTGCCAGCAGTGAAAGGATTGTGGGACGCACCGGGGAGCTGTTTTTT.

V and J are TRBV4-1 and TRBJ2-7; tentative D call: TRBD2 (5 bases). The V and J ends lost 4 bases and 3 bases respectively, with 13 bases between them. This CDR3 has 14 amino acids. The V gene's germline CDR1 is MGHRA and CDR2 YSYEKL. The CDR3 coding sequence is TGCGCCAGCAGCCCCCGAGAGGGCCTCTACGAGCAGTACTTC. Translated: CASSPREGLYEQYF.

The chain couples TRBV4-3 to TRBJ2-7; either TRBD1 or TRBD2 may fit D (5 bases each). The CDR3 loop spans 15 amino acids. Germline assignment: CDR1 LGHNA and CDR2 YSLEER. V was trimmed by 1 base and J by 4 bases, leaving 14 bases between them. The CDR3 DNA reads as TGCGCCAGCAGCCAAGTAGTGGGAGCAGGGTACGAGCAGTACTTC. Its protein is CASSQVVGAGYEQYF.

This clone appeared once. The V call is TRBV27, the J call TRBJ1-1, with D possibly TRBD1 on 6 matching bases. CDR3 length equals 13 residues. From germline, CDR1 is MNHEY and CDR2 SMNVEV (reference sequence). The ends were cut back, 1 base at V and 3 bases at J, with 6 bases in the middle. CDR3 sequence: CASSLYRDTEAFF. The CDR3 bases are TGTGCCAGCAGTTTATACAGGGACACTGAAGCTTTCTTT.

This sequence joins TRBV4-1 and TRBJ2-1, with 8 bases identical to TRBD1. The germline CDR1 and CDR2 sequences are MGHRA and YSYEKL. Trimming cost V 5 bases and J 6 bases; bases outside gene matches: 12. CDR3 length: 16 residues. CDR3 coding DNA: TGCGCCAGCAGCACCCTGGACAGGGTAAGGTCCAATGAGCAGTTCTTC. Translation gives CASSTLDRVRSNEQFF.

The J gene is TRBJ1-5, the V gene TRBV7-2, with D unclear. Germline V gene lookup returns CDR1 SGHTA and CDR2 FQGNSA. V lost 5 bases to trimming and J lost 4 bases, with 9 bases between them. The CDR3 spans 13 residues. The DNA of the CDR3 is TGTGCCAGCAGCGGCAGGAGGAATCAGCCCCAGCATTTT. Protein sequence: CASSGRRNQPQHF. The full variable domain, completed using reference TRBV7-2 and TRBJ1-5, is GAGVSQSPSNKVTEKGKDVELRCDPISGHTALYWYRQSLGQGLEFLIYFQGNSAPDKSGLPSDRFSAERTGGSVSTLTIQRTQQEDSAVYLCASSGRRNQPQHFGDGTRLSIL.

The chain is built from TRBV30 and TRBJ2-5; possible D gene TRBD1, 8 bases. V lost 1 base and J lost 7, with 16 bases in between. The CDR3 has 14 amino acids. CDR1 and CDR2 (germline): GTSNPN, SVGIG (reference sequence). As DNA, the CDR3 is TGTGCCTGGAGTGCCCGGACAGGGAGGGGGACCCAGTACTTC. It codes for CAWSARTGRGTQYF.

The CDR3 region is CASSLDLNEQFF. The CDR3 DNA reads as TGTGCCAGCAGCTTAGATCTCAATGAGCAGTTCTTC. The J gene is TRBJ2-1, the V gene TRBV11-3; D is unclear. CDR1 and CDR2 (germline): SGHNT, YENEEA. Trimming took 0 bases from V and 6 from J, leaving 3 bases between them. This CDR3 is 12 amino acids long.

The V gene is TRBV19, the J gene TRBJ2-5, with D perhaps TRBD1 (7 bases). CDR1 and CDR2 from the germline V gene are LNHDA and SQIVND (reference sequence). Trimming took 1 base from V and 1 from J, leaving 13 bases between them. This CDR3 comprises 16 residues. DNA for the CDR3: TGTGCCAGTAGTATAGCGCAGGGGGGCCCCCAAGAGACCCAGTACTTC. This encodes CASSIAQGGPQETQYF.

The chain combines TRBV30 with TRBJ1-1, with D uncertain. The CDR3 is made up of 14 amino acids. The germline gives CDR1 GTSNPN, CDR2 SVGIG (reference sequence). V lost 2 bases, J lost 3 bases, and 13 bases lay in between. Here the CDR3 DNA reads TGTGCCTGGAGTTACCGGGAGGCGCACACTGAAGCTTTCTTT. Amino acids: CAWSYREAHTEAFF.